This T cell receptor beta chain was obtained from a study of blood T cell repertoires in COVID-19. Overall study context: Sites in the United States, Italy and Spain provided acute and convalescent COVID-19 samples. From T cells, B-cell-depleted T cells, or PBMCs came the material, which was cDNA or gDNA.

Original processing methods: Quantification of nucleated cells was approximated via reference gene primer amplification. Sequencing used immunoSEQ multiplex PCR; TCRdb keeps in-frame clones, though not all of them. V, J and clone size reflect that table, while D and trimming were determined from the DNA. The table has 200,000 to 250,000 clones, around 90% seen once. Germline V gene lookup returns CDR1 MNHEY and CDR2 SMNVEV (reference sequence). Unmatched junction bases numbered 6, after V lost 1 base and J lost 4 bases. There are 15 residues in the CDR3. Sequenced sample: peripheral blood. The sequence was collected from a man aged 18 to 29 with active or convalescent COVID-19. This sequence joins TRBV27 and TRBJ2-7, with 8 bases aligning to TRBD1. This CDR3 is CASSLLGQGSYEQYF. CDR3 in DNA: TGTGCCAGCAGTTTATTAGGACAGGGAAGTTACGAGCAGTACTTC.